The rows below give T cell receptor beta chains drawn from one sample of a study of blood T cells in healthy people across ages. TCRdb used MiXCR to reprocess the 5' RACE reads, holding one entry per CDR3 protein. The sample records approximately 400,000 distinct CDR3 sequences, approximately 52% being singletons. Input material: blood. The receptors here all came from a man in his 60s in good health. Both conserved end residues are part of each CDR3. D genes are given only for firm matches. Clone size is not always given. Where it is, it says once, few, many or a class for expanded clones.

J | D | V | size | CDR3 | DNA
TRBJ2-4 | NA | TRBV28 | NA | CASSFPGTPKQYF | TGTGCCAGCAGTTTTCCTGGGACGCCAAAGCAGTACTTC
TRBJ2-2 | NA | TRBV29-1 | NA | CSVRGSSVTGELFF | TGCAGCGTTAGGGGCAGTTCTGTCACCGGGGAGCTGTTTTTT
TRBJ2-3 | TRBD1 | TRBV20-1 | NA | CSAEDRGTDTQYF | TGCAGTGCTGAAGACAGGGGCACAGATACGCAGTATTTT
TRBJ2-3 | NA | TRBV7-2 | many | CASSPLPGTSTDTQYF | TGTGCCAGCAGCCCCCTTCCGGGGACAAGCACAGATACGCAGTATTTT
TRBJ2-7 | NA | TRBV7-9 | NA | CASTPSSAATYEQYF | TGTGCCAGCACCCCATCTTCGGCAGCTACCTACGAGCAGTACTTC
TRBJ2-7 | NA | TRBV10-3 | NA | CAISERDGGLYEQYF | TGTGCCATCAGTGAGAGGGACGGAGGACTCTACGAGCAGTACTTC
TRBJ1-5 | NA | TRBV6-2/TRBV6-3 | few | CASSYGGAQPQHF | TGTGCCAGCAGTTACGGGGGAGCTCAGCCCCAGCATTTT
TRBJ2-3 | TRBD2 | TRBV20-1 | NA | CSAASSGSTDTQYF | TGCAGTGCTGCTTCTAGCGGAAGCACAGATACGCAGTATTTT
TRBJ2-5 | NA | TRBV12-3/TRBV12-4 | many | CASSVGKQETQYF | TGTGCCAGCAGTGTAGGGAAACAAGAGACCCAGTACTTC
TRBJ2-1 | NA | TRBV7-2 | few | CASSLARHNEQFF | TGTGCCAGCAGCTTAGCTCGTCACAATGAGCAGTTCTTC
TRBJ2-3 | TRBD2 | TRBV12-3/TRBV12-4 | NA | CASSRGGASGTQYF | TGTGCCAGCAGTCGCGGGGGGGCTTCGGGTACGCAGTATTTT
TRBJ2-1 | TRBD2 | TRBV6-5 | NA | CASSVPSGSGHEQFF | TGTGCCAGCAGTGTTCCTAGCGGGAGTGGCCATGAGCAGTTCTTC
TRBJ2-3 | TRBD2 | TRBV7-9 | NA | CASSWTSGAITDTQYF | TGTGCCAGCAGCTGGACTAGCGGGGCCATCACAGATACGCAGTATTTT
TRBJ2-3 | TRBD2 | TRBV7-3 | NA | CVSSLRAGGSGDTQYF | TGTGTCAGCAGCTTAAGAGCGGGAGGGAGCGGAGATACGCAGTATTTT
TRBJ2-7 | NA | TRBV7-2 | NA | CASSLLGQLEQYF | TGTGCCAGCAGCTTATTGGGTCAGCTCGAGCAGTACTTC
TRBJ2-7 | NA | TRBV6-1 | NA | CASSEARRIPYEQYF | TGTGCCAGCAGTGAAGCCCGACGGATACCCTACGAGCAGTACTTC
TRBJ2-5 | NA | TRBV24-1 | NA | CATSDSGTKVQETQYF | TGTGCCACCAGTGATTCCGGGACAAAAGTCCAAGAGACCCAGTACTTC
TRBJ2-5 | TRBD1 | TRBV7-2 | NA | CASSFGTGYGGETQYF | TGTGCCAGCAGCTTCGGGACAGGGTACGGAGGGGAGACCCAGTACTTC
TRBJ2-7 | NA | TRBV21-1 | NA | CAIKVGASRTYEQYF | TGTGCCATCAAAGTCGGGGCTAGCAGAACCTACGAGCAGTACTTC
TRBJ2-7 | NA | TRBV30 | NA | CAPPQGTYEQYF | TGTGCCCCTCCCCAAGGGACCTACGAGCAGTACTTC
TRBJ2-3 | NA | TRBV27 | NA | CASSLTVSTDTQYF | TGTGCCAGCAGCTTGACGGTTAGCACAGATACGCAGTATTTT
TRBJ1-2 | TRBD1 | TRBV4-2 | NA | CASSQGVGTDNYGYTF | TGTGCCAGCAGCCAAGGGGTAGGGACAGACAACTATGGCTACACCTTC
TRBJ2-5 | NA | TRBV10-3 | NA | CAISERLTQETQYF | TGTGCCATCAGTGAAAGACTTACCCAAGAGACCCAGTACTTC
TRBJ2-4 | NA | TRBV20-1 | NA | CSAGRGREPKTIQYF | TGCAGTGCTGGCCGGGGCAGGGAACCCAAAACCATTCAGTACTTC
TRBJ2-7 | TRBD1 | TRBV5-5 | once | CASNLGTGLYNEQYF | TGTGCCAGCAACTTGGGGACAGGGCTCTACAATGAGCAGTACTTC
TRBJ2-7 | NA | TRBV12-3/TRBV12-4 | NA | CASSADRQDEQYF | TGTGCCAGCAGTGCCGACAGGCAGGACGAGCAGTACTTC
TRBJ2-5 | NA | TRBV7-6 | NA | CASSSGPFYGATQYF | TGTGCCAGCAGCAGCGGACCTTTTTACGGGGCGACCCAGTACTTC
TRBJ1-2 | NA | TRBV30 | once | CAWSVGGQYYGYTF | TGTGCCTGGAGTGTAGGCGGACAGTACTATGGCTACACCTTC
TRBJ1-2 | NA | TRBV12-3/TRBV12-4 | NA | CASSLRPGSYGYTF | TGTGCCAGCAGTTTACGGCCAGGGAGCTATGGCTACACCTTC
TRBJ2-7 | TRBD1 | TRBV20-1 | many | CSARQGAYEQYF | TGCAGTGCTAGACAGGGGGCTTACGAGCAGTACTTC
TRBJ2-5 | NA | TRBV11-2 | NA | CASSFFPSGETQYF | TGTGCCAGCAGCTTCTTCCCTTCCGGGGAGACCCAGTACTTC
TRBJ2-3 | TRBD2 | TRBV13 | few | CASSLGGLAGVSDTQYF | TGTGCCAGCAGCTTAGGGGGGCTAGCGGGAGTTTCGGATACGCAGTATTTT
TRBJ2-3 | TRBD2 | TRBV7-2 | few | CASSPTASSGRGDTQYF | TGTGCCAGCAGCCCCACAGCGAGCAGCGGGAGAGGGGATACGCAGTATTTT
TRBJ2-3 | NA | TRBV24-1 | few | CATSDRSTQYF | TGTGCCACCAGTGATCGCAGTACGCAGTATTTT
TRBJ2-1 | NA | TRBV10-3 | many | CAIRAQGAVDYEQFF | TGTGCCATCAGAGCCCAGGGAGCTGTTGACTATGAGCAGTTCTTC